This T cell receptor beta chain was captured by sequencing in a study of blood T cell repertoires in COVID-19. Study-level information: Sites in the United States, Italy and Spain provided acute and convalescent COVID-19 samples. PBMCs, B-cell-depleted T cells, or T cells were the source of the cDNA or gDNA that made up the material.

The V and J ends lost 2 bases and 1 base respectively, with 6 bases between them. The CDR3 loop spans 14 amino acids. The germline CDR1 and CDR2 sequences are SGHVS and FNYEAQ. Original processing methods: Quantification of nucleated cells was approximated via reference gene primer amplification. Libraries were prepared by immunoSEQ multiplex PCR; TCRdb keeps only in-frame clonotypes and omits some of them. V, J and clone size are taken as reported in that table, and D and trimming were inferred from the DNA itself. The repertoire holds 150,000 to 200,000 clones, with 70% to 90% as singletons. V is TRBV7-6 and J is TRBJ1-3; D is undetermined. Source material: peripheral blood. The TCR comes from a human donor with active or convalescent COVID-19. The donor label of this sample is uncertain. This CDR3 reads CASSLRRSGNTIYF. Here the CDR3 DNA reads TGTGCCAGCAGCTTACGCAGATCTGGAAACACCATATATTTT.